The 17 T cell receptor beta chains below were found in one sample sequenced in a study of control samples from healthy donors and cancer patients. Measured with immunoSEQ multiplex PCR; TCRdb has only the in-frame clones, and not every one. Among tens of thousands of clones listed, around 85% were seen once. The sequenced sample consisted of blood. The receptors were sampled from a man in his forties in good health.

This chain uses TRBV10-3 with TRBJ1-6, with unresolved D. The ends were cut back, 6 bases at V and 6 bases at J, with 6 bases in the middle. CDR1 ENHRY and CDR2 SYGVKD come from the germline V gene. This CDR3 is 12 amino acids long. The CDR3 loop reads CAIRGSNSPLHF. The CDR3, as DNA: TGTGCCATCAGGGGGTCTAATTCACCCCTCCACTTT.

The V call is TRBV18, the J call TRBJ1-5, with 7 nucleotides matching TRBD1. The trim removed 5 bases at V and 2 bases at J, leaving 3 bases unmatched. Germline CDR1 and CDR2: KGHSH and LQKENI. The CDR3 spans 14 residues. The DNA for the CDR3 is TGTGCCAGCTCAGGAGGACAGGGCAATCAGCCCCAGCATTTT. Its translation is CASSGGQGNQPQHF.

The chain joins TRBV3-1 (or the pseudogene TRBV3-2) to TRBJ1-2, with D perhaps TRBD1 (5 bases). The CDR3 loop spans 13 amino acids. CDR1 and CDR2 from the germline V gene are LGHDT and YNNKEL (reference sequence). Trimming stripped 5 bases from V and 4 bases from J, with 11 bases between. CDR3 sequence: CASSGGTFYGYTF. CDR3 sequence (DNA): TGTGCCAGCAGCGGTGGGACGTTCTATGGCTACACCTTC.

J is TRBJ1-4 and V is TRBV5-6, with no clear D. In germline, CDR1 is SGHDT, CDR2 YYEEEE. V lost 5 bases and J 0 bases, leaving 8 bases between the germline ends. This CDR3 contains 14 residues. In nucleotides, the CDR3 is TGTGCCAGCAGTCTTCTAACAACTAATGAAAAACTGTTTTTT. The encoded protein is CASSLLTTNEKLFF.

The sample holds a few counts of this clone. CDR3 protein: CASSLGTGELFF. The DNA of the CDR3 is TGTGCCAGCAGCTTGGGTACCGGGGAGCTGTTTTTT. The gene calls are TRBV11-3 and TRBJ2-2; D is uncertain. CDR1 SGHNT and CDR2 YENEEA come from the germline V gene. V was cut by 3 bases and J by 5 bases, with 4 bases left in between. This CDR3 has 12 amino acids.

This chain joins TRBV10-3 and TRBJ2-1; 9 bases align to TRBD1. The V gene's germline CDR1 is ENHRY and CDR2 SYGVKD. The CDR3 runs to 13 residues. The junction had 4 bases not matched to a gene; V was cut back by 9 bases and J by 4 bases. CDR3 sequence reads: CAISDRGYNEQFF. CDR3 sequence (DNA): TGTGCCATATCGGACAGGGGTTACAATGAGCAGTTCTTC.

This clone was observed a single time. The V call is TRBV3-1 (or the pseudogene TRBV3-2), the J call TRBJ2-1; 8 bases align to TRBD1. V lost 1 base, J lost 14 bases, and 4 bases stayed unmatched. This CDR3 is built from 12 residues. CDR1 is LGHDT, CDR2 YNNKEL, per germline (reference sequence). DNA of the CDR3: TGTGCCAGCAGCCAAGCGGACAGGGCCGAGTTCTTC. It is translated as CASSQADRAEFF.

V gene TRBV6-1 combines with J gene TRBJ1-4; D unresolved. Trimming took off 1 base at V and 5 bases at J, with 8 bases between the two ends. Germline V gene sequence: CDR1 MNHNS, CDR2 SASEGT. This CDR3 has 14 residues. The CDR3 region is CASSEGGTNEKLFF. CDR3 nucleotides: TGTGCCAGCAGTGAAGGGGGAACCAATGAAAAACTGTTTTTT.

V usage is TRBV12-3 or TRBV12-4 and J usage is TRBJ1-2; no firm D call. This CDR3 comprises 13 residues. V was clipped by 6 bases and J by 0 bases, with 8 bases between them. Here the CDR3 DNA reads TGTGCCAGCAGCCTAACAACTAACTATGGCTACACCTTC. Translated: CASSLTTNYGYTF.

The count of this clone is one. The rearrangement joins TRBV10-3 to TRBJ1-1; unclear D gene. The CDR3 length is 13 residues. Between the trimmed V and J ends, which lost 8 bases and 1 base, there was a span of 11 bases. Germline loops: CDR1 ENHRY, CDR2 SYGVKD. CDR3 in amino acids: CAISSQQNTEAFF. The DNA for the CDR3 is TGTGCCATCTCTAGCCAGCAGAACACTGAAGCTTTCTTT.

This chain joins TRBV5-6 and TRBJ2-3; D is ambiguous. The ends were cut back, 2 bases at V and 5 bases at J, with 12 bases in the middle. CDR1 and CDR2 (germline): SGHDT, YYEEEE. The CDR3 is 14 residues long. The CDR3: CASSFSGVGDTQYF. The CDR3 nucleotides are TGTGCCAGCAGCTTCTCTGGGGTGGGAGATACGCAGTATTTT.

The gene calls are TRBV6-6 and TRBJ2-3, with unresolved D. Germline values: CDR1 MNHNY, CDR2 SVGAGI (reference sequence). With 5 bases removed from V and 7 bases from J, the gap between germline ends came to 25 bases. The CDR3 consists of 17 residues. CDR3 protein: CASSPPTGKGSQNTQYF. The CDR3 DNA reads as TGTGCCAGCAGTCCACCCACTGGAAAAGGGTCACAGAATACGCAGTATTTT.

This rearrangement joins TRBV5-8 to TRBJ2-1; 10 bases are a match to TRBD2. This CDR3 region has 19 residues. V lost 5 bases, J lost 1 base, and 15 bases stayed unmatched. From germline, CDR1 is SGHTS and CDR2 YDEGEE. CDR3 bases: TGTGCCAGCAGGCCGATAAATGAATTAGCGGGGGGTTCCTACAATGAGCAGTTCTTC. It encodes CASRPINELAGGSYNEQFF.

The V gene is TRBV28, the J gene TRBJ2-4; weak D call: TRBD2 (7 bases). The CDR3 consists of 14 residues. V lost 2 bases and J lost 6, with 11 bases in between. From germline, CDR1 is MDHEN and CDR2 SYDVKM. The CDR3 nucleotides read TGTGCCAGCAGTTTAGGGGGCGGGGGAAACATTCAGTACTTC. Its translation is CASSLGGGGNIQYF. The entire variable domain, with the rest obtained from reference TRBV28 and TRBJ2-4, is as follows: DVKVTQSSRYLVKRTGEKVFLECVQDMDHENMFWYRQDPGLGLRLIYFSYDVKMKEKGDIPEGYSVSREKKERFSLILESASTNQTSMYLCASSLGGGGNIQYFGAGTRLSVL.

The chain carries TRBV4-1 and TRBJ2-1; tentatively, D is TRBD1 or TRBD2 (5 bases each). The CDR3 covers 17 residues. In germline, CDR1 is MGHRA, CDR2 YSYEKL. Trimming left V 4 bases short and J 1 base short, with 17 bases between. The CDR3 sequence is CASSRFGTGSSYNEQFF. Here the CDR3 DNA reads TGCGCCAGCAGCCGCTTTGGGACGGGTTCTTCCTACAATGAGCAGTTCTTC.

This clone was counted between two and nine times. V gene TRBV7-2 combines with J gene TRBJ1-2, with D unclear. V shed 5 bases and J shed 4 bases, with 17 bases lying between them. Germline V lookup: CDR1 SGHTA, CDR2 FQGNSA. CDR3 size: 15 residues. CDR3 sequence: CASSIDSGALYGYTF. Written as DNA, the CDR3 is TGTGCCAGCAGCATAGACTCAGGTGCCCTCTATGGCTACACCTTC.

As for this clone: Within the sample, other DNA sequences also encode this same CDR3. The chain joins TRBV18 to TRBJ1-2; TRBD1 might be the D (6 bases). CDR3 size: 15 residues. Deletions cut 1 base from V and 6 bases from J, with 15 bases between. The germline V gene has CDR1 KGHSH and CDR2 LQKENI. This CDR3 is CASSPRAGGLDGYTF. CDR3 in DNA: TGTGCCAGCTCACCACGGGCGGGGGGGCTCGATGGCTACACCTTC.